The 3 T cell receptor beta chains in this list originate from one sample, sequenced in a study of T-cell memory formation after mild COVID-19. TCRdb independently ran MiXCR on the 5' RACE reads; one entry per CDR3 protein. The table has about 340,000 distinct CDR3 sequences, 13% to 15% seen once; the top ten hold around 22%. The sequenced sample consisted of PBMCs or a T cell subset sorted from them (not recorded which). These receptors were obtained from a young man who had mild COVID-19 (a few samples of this study predate the infection). Cell type and time point are not known.

The chain couples TRBV6-5 to TRBJ2-7; tentatively, D is TRBD1 (6 bases). Between the trimmed V and J ends, which lost 6 bases and 2 bases, there was a span of 14 bases. The CDR3 length is 14 residues. From germline, CDR1 is MNHEY and CDR2 SVGAGI. The CDR3 DNA sequence: TGTGCCAGCAGGGTAGGGGGAACCCCCTACGAGCAGTACTTC. This translates into CASRVGGTPYEQYF.

The chain recombines TRBV6-5 with TRBJ2-7, with D tentatively TRBD1 (6 bases). In germline, CDR1 is MNHEY, CDR2 SVGAGI. The CDR3 length is 14 residues. Trimming pared 2 bases from V and 5 bases from J, leaving 13 bases between. Here the CDR3 DNA reads TGTGCCAGCAGTTACGGGGGCGCGCCCCACGAGCAGTACTTC. It codes for CASSYGGAPHEQYF.

This clonotype was recorded a few times. The chain recombines TRBV25-1 with TRBJ1-3; D call uncertain. Trimming removed 5 bases from V and 0 bases from J, with 11 bases in between. CDR3 length equals 15 residues. Germline CDR1 MGHDK, CDR2 SYGVNS. The CDR3 DNA sequence: TGTGCCAGCAGTATACAACAACACTCTGGAAACACCATATATTTT. Protein: CASSIQQHSGNTIYF.